The entry that follows covers one T cell receptor (beta chain) sequence. The antigen is not known. The record originates from a study of graft-versus-host responses after intestinal transplantation. The overall study: Every recipient had anti-thymocyte globulin induction and about three years of tacrolimus plus steroids.

Assay used: immunoSEQ multiplex PCR; TCRdb lists only in-frame clones, some missing. The data contain some 110,000 clones, more than 85% of them singletons. V lost 0 bases to trimming and J lost 8 bases, with 19 bases between them. The germline V gene has CDR1 PRHDT and CDR2 FYEKMQ (reference sequence). The CDR3 runs to 16 residues. Study observations and caveats: Among circulating GvH clones, peak levels were associated with early post-transplant declines in HvG clones. Allograft graft-versus-host to host-versus-graft clonal ratios ran high in patients with graft-donor T cell macrochimerism.

The sample in question was unstimulated CD8+ T cells sorted from spleen or lymph node cells, obtained before transplant. The origin of this receptor is a human donor who was the organ donor for an intestinal transplant. The V gene is TRBV13, the J gene TRBJ1-2; maybe TRBD1 (5 bases). CDR3 bases: TGTGCCAGCAGCTTAGGCCTGGGAGGGGTCAGCGGAGGCTACACCTTC. Protein product: CASSLGLGGVSGGYTF.